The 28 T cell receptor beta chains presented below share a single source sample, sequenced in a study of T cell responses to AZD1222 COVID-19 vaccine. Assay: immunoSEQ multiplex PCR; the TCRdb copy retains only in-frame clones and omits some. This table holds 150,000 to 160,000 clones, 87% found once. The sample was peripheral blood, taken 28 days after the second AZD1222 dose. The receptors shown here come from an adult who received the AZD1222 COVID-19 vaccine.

The CDR3 nucleotides read TGTGCCAGCAGCTTAGCGGACAGAGACTACGAGCAGTACTTC. This translates into CASSLADRDYEQYF. This rearrangement joins TRBV7-8 to TRBJ2-7, with a weak D call TRBD1 (6 bases). Germline V lookup: CDR1 SGHVS, CDR2 FQNEAQ. CDR3 length equals 14 residues. V was trimmed by 0 bases and J by 3 bases, leaving 9 bases between them.

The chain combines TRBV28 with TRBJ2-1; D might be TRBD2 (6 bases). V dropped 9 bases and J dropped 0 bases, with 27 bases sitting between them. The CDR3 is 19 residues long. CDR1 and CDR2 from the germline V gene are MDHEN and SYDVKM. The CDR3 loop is CASKLGFGGLEGSYNEQFF. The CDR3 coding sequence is TGTGCCAGTAAATTGGGCTTCGGTGGATTGGAGGGCTCCTACAATGAGCAGTTCTTC.

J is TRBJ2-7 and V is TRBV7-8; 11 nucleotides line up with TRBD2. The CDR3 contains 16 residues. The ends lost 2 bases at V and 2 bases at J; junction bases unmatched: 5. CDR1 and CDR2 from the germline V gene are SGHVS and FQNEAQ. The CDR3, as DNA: TGTGCCAGCAGCTTATCGGGACTAGCGGCGCCCTACGAGCAGTACTTC. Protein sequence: CASSLSGLAAPYEQYF. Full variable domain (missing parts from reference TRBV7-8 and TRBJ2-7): GAGVSQSPRYKVAKRGQDVALRCDPISGHVSLFWYQQALGQGPEFLTYFQNEAQLDKSGLPSDRFFAERPEGSVSTLKIQRTQQEDSAVYLCASSLSGLAAPYEQYFGPGTRLTVT.

CDR3 in amino acids: CASSPRGAGRNEQFF. CDR3 DNA: TGCGCCAGCAGCCCCCGGGGTGCGGGACGGAATGAGCAGTTCTTC. The chain combines TRBV5-1 with TRBJ2-1; D is perhaps TRBD2 (6 bases). The germline CDR1 and CDR2 sequences are SGHRS and YFSETQ. Trimming cost V 4 bases and J 7 bases, with 18 bases left between them. CDR3 length: 15 amino acids.

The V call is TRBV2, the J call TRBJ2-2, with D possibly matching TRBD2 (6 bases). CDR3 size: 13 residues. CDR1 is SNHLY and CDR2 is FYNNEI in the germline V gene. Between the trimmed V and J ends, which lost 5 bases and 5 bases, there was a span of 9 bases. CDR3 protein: CASSNSGTGELFF. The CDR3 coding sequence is TGTGCCAGCAGTAATAGCGGAACCGGGGAGCTGTTTTTT.

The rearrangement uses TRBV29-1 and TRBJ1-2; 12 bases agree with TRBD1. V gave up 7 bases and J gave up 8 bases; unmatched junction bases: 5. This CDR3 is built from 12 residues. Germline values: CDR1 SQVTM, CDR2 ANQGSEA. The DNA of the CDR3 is TGCAGCGGGCAGGGACAGGGGGCCGGCTACACCTTC. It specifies CSGQGQGAGYTF.

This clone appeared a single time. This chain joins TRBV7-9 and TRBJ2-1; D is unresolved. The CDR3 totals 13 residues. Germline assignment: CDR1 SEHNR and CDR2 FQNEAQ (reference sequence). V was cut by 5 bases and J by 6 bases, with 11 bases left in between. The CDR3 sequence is CASSAGWSNEQFF. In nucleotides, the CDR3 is TGTGCCAGCAGCGCAGGCTGGAGCAATGAGCAGTTCTTC.

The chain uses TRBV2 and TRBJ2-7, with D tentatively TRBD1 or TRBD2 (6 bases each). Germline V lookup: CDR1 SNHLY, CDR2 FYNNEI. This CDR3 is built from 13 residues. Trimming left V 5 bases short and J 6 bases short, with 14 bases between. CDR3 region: CASSLRRGLEQYF. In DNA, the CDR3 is TGTGCCAGCAGTCTCCGTCGGGGGCTCGAGCAGTACTTC.

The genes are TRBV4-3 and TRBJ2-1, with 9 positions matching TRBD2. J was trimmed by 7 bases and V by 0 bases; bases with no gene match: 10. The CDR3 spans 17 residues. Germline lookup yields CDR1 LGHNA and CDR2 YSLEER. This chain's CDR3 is CASSQERGAGGRNEQFF. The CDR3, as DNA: TGCGCCAGCAGCCAAGAGAGGGGAGCGGGAGGACGGAATGAGCAGTTCTTC.

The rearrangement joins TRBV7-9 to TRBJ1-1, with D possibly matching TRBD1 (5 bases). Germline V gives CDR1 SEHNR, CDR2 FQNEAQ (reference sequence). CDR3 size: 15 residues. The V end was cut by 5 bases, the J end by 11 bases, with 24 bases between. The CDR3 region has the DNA TGTGCCAGCAGCCCAGGAGGGGTCCGGGGAAGGAAGGCTTTCTTT. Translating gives CASSPGGVRGRKAFF.

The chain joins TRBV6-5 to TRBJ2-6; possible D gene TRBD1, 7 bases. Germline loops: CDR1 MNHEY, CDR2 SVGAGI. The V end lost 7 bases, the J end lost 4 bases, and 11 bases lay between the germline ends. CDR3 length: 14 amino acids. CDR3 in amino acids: CASTQGGGANVLTF. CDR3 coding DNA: TGTGCCAGCACTCAGGGGGGCGGGGCCAACGTCCTGACTTTC.

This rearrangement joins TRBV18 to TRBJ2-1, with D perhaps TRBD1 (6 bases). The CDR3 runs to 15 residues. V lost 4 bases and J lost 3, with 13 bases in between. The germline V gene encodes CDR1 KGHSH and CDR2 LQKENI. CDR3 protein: CASSRRDKFYNEQFF. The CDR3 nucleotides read TGTGCCAGCTCACGCCGGGACAAGTTCTACAATGAGCAGTTCTTC.

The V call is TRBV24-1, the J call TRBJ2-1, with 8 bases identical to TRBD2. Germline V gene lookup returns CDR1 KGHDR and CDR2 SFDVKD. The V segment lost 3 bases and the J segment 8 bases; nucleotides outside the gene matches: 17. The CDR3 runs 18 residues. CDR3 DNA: TGTGCCACCAGTGATCTTACCCCCGGACTAGCCGGGGGCGATGAGCAGTTCTTC. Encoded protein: CATSDLTPGLAGGDEQFF.

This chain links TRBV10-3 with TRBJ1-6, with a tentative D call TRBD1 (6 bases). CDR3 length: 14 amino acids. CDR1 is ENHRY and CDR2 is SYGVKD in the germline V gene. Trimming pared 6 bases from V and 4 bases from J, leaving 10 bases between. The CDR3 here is CAISPQGYNSPLHF. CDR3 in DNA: TGTGCCATCAGCCCGCAGGGGTATAATTCACCCCTCCACTTT.

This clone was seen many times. CDR3 region: CASSSHSGGSYNEQFF. The CDR3 bases are TGTGCCAGCAGTTCCCATAGCGGGGGCAGCTACAATGAGCAGTTCTTC. The chain carries TRBV27 and TRBJ2-1; 9 bases are a match to TRBD2. The germline gives CDR1 MNHEY, CDR2 SMNVEV (reference sequence). After removal of 4 bases from V and 3 bases from J, the junction contained 7 bases not matched to a gene. The CDR3 length is 16 residues.

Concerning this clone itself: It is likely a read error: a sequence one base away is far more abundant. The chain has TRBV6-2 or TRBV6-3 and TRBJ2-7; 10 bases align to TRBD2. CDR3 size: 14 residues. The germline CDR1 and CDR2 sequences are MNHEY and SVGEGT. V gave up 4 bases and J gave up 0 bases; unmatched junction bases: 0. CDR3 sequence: CASSWTSGSYEQYF. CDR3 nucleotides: TGTGCCAGCAGTTGGACTAGCGGCTCCTACGAGCAGTACTTC.

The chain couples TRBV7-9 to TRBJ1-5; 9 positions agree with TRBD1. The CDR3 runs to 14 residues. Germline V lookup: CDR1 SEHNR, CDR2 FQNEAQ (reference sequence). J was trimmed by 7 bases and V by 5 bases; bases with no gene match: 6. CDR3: CASSLDRGEQPQHF. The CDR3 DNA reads TGTGCCAGCAGCCTGGACAGGGGAGAGCAGCCCCAGCATTTT. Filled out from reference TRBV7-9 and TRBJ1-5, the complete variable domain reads DTGVSQNPRHKITKRGQNVTFRCDPISEHNRLYWYRQTLGQGPEFLTYFQNEAQLEKSRLLSDRFSAERPKGSFSTLEIQRTEQGDSAMYLCASSLDRGEQPQHFGDGTRLSIL.

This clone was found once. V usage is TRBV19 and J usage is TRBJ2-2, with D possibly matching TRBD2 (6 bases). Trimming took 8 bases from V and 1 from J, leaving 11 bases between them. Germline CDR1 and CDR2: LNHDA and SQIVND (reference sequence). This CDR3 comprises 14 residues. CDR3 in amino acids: CASAYGRNTGELFF. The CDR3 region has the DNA TGTGCCAGTGCATACGGGAGGAACACCGGGGAGCTGTTTTTT.

CDR3 in DNA: TGTGCCAGCAGTGAAGCCGGACTAGCGGGAGGTCGGGCCTCCTACGAGCAGTACTTC. Encoded protein: CASSEAGLAGGRASYEQYF. This chain connects TRBV6-1 to TRBJ2-7, with TRBD2 identical over 14 bases. CDR1 is MNHNS, CDR2 SASEGT, per germline. The V and J ends lost 0 bases and 0 bases, in that order; junction bases with no gene match: 7. The CDR3 spans 19 residues.

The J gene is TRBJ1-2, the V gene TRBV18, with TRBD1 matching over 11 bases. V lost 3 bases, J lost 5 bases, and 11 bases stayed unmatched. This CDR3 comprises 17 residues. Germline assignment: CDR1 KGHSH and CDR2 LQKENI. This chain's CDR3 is CASSPPGTGGRRYGYTF. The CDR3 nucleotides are TGTGCCAGCTCACCTCCCGGGACAGGGGGGCGTCGGTATGGCTACACCTTC.

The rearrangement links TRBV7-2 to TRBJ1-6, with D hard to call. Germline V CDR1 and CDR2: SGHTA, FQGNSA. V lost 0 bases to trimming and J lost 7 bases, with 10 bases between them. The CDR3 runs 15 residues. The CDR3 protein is CASSLARGQNSPLHF. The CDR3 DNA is TGTGCCAGCAGCTTAGCGCGTGGTCAGAATTCACCCCTCCACTTT.

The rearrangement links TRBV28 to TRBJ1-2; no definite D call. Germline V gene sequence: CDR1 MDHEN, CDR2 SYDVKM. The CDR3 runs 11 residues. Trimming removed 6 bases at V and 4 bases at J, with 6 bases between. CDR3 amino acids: CASSQSYGYTF. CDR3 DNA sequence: TGTGCCAGCAGCCAGTCCTATGGCTACACCTTC.

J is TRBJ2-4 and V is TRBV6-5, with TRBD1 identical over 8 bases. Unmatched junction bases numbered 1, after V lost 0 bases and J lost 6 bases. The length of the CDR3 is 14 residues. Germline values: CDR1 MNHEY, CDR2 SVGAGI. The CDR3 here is CASSYSTGGNIQYF. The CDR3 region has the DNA TGTGCCAGCAGTTACTCCACAGGGGGAAACATTCAGTACTTC.

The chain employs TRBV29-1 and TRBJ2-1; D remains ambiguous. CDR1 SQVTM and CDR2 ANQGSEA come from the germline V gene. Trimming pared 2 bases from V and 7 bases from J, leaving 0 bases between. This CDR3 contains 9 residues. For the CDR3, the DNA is TGCAGCGTTGAAAATGAGCAGTTCTTC. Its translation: CSVENEQFF.

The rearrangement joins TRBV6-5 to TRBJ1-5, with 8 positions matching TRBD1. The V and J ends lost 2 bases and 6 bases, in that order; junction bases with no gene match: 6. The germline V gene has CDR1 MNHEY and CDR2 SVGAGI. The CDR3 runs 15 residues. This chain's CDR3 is CASSYPTGGSQPQHF. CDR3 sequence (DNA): TGTGCCAGCAGTTACCCCACAGGGGGTAGTCAGCCCCAGCATTTT.

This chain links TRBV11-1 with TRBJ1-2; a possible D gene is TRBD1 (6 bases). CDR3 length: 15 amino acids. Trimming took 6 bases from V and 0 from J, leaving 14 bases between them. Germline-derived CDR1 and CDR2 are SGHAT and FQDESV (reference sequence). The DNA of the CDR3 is TGTGCCAGCAGTCAAGGGGACAAAGCTAACTATGGCTACACCTTC. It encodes CASSQGDKANYGYTF.

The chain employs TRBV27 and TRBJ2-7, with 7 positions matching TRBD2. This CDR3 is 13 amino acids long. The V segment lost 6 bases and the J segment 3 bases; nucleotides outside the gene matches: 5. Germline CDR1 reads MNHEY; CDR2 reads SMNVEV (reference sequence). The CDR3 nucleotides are TGTGCCAGCAGCCCGACTAGCAGCTACGAGCAGTACTTC. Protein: CASSPTSSYEQYF.

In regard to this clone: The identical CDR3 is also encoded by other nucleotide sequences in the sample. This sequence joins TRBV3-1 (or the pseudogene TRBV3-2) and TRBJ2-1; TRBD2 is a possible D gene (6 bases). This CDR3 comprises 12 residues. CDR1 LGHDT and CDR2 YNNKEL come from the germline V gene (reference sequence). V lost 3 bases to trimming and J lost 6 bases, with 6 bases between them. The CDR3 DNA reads TGTGCCAGCAGCCAGGGGGGCAATGAGCAGTTCTTC. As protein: CASSQGGNEQFF.